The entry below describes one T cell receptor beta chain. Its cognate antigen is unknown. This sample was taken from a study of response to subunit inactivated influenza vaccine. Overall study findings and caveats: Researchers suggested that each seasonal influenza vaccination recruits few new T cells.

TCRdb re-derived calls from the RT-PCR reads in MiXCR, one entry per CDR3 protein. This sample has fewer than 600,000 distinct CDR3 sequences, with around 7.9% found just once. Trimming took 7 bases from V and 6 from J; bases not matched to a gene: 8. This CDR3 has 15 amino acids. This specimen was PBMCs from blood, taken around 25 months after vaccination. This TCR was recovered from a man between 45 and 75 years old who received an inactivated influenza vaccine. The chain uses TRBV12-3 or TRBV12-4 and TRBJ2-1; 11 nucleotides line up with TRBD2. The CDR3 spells CASTPWLAGGNEQFF. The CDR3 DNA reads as TGTGCCAGCACTCCCTGGCTAGCGGGGGGCAATGAGCAGTTCTTC.